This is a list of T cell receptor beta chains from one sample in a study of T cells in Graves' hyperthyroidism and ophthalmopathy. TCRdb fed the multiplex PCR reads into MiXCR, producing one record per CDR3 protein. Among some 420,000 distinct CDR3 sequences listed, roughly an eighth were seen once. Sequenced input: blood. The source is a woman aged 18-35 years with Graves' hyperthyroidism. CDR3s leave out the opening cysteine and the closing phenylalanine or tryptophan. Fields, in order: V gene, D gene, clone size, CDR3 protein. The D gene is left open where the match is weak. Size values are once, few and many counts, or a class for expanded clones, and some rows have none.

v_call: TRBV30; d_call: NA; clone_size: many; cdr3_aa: AWSWDTNYGYT
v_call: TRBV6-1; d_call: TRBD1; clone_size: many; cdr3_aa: ASSAPGQGASSYEQY
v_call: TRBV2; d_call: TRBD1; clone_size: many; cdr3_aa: ASRSLRDRLSGAY
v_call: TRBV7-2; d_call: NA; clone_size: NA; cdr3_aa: ASSIPVLNTEAF
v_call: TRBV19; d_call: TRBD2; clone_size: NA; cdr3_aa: ASSPGTTLRYNEQF
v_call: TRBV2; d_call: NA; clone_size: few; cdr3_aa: ASSDDNNSPLH
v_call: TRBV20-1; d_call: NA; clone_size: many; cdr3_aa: SAWQGAKMNTEAF
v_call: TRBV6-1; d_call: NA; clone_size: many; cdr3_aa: ASSTDSSYEQY
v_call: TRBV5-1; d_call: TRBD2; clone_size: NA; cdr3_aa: ASSLVPLAGPSYNEQF
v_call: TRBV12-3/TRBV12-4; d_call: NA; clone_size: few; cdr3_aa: ASSFLALNTGELF
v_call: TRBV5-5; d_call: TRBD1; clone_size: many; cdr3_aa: ASSSIDRVPTDTQY
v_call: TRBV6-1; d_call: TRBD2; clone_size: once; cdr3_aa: ASSALSGGALNEQF
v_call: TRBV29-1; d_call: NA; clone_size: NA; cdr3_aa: SVAQGYGYT
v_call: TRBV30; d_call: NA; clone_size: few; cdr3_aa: AWRVGQTYGYT
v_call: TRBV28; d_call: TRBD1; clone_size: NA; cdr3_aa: ASIAGGGYDYT
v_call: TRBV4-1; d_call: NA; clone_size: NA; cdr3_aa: ASSQDGAGLNTEAF
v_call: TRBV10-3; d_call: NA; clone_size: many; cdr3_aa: AITYPGANVLT
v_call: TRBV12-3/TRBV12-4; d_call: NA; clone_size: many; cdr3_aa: ASRRRGNTIY
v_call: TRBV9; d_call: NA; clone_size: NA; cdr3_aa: ASSVEAGQAYEQY
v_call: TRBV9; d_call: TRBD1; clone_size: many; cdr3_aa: ASSDGTGAVYGYT